This TCR beta chain was sequenced during a study of cytomegalovirus exposure and HLA in healthy donors. Findings and limits, study-wide: Reports described diagnosis of cytomegalovirus status by the classifier as highly specific and sensitive. It was taken for granted in presence/absence analyses that sequencing depth across donors was roughly uniform.

The CDR3 is 15 amino acids. V was pared by 4 bases and J by 4 bases, with 6 bases of the junction left unmatched. CDR1 and CDR2 (germline): MNHNS, SASEGT. A word on this clone: No antigen is known for it.

The PCR ran on 60 Vbeta and 13 Jbeta primers. TCRdb's table, derived via immunoSEQ multiplex PCR, lists solely in-frame clones and lacks some. The table shows some 190,000 clones, with roughly 80% occurring only once. Donors were nominally healthy when sampled, though unrecorded immune exposures were likely. This TCR came from a woman aged 18 to 35 in good health and CMV-seronegative. Sequencing used PBMCs. The chain has TRBV6-1 and TRBJ1-3; TRBD1 agrees at 8 bases. CDR3 DNA sequence: TGTGCCAGCAGTGGGGCTACAGGGGGAGGAAACACCATATATTTT. This encodes CASSGATGGGNTIYF.